The clone carrying this T cell receptor beta chain was seen a few times. Its matching antigen is unknown. Every bit of the isolated RNA underwent reverse transcription, so sequencing read expressed TCRB transcripts. Data came from immunoSEQ multiplex PCR; TCRdb stores just in-frame clones and leaves some out. The data show fewer than 650,000 clones, roughly a sixth seen once. The data were obtained in a study of beta chain features in type 1 diabetes. Turning to the study itself: Over all samples combined, around 110 million sorted cells were examined. Overall study results and limits: A greater similarity of naive, central memory and Treg TCRB repertoires was seen among patients than among healthy donors.

Donors contributed one heparinised blood draw apiece, averaging about 110 mL. Without exception, sorted populations had purity beyond 95%. What was sequenced was naive CD4+ T cells from blood. The origin of this receptor is a man aged 18 to 29 in good health.

Here the CDR3 reads CASSIEGAEPYEQYF. The CDR3 DNA sequence: TGTGCCAGTAGTATAGAGGGGGCCGAGCCCTACGAGCAGTACTTC. The chain couples TRBV19 to TRBJ2-7, with D possibly matching TRBD1 (6 bases). The V and J ends lost 0 bases and 2 bases respectively, with 11 bases between them. There are 15 residues in the CDR3. Germline V lookup: CDR1 LNHDA, CDR2 SQIVND (reference sequence).